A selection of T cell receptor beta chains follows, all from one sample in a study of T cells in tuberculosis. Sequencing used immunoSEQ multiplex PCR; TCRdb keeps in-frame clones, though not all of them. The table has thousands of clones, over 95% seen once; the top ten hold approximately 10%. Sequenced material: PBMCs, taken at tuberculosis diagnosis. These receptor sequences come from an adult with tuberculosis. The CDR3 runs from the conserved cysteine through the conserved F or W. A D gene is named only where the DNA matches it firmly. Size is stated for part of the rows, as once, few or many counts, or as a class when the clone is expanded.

TGTGCCAGCAGCTCGGTGGACAGCGAAAAACTGTTTTTT	CASSSVDSEKLFF	once	TRBJ1-4	TRBV7-6	-
TGTGCCAGCAGCAAAGACCCAGGTGGGTTGGGACAGGGGGCGCGGGAGACCCAGTACTTC	CASSKDPGGLGQGARETQYF	-	TRBJ2-5	TRBV21-1	-
TGTGCCAGCAACGGACTAGCGGGGGGGCGTTACAATGAGCAGTTCTTC	CASNGLAGGRYNEQFF	-	TRBJ2-1	TRBV9	TRBD2
TGTGCCAGCAGAGTGCCACAAAGTCGGGCCAACGTCCTGACTTTC	CASRVPQSRANVLTF	-	TRBJ2-6	TRBV7-7	-
TGTGCCAGCAGCCCTTACAGCTACGAGCAGTACTTC	CASSPYSYEQYF	-	TRBJ2-7	TRBV5-6	-
TGTGCCAGCTCACCACGGCAGGGTAGGCACACCTTC	CASSPRQGRHTF	-	TRBJ1-2	TRBV18	-
TGTGCCAGCAGTACCTCGGATGGGCGCCGGAATGAAAAACTGTTTTTT	CASSTSDGRRNEKLFF	-	TRBJ1-4	TRBV11-2	-
TGTGCCAGCAGCTTTGATGGACATGAAGCTTTCTTT	CASSFDGHEAFF	-	TRBJ1-1	TRBV7-9	-
TGTGCCAGCAGAGGGACTAGCGGGACCGGGGAGCTGTTTTTT	CASRGTSGTGELFF	-	TRBJ2-2	TRBV9	TRBD2
TGTGCCAGTGAAATTTTTGGGGAGGGCGGCTACACCTTC	CASEIFGEGGYTF	-	TRBJ1-2	TRBV2	-
TGTGCCAGCAGCTCACAGGGGGATGCTGAGCAGTTCTTC	CASSSQGDAEQFF	-	TRBJ2-1	TRBV7-2	TRBD1
TGTGCCAGTAGTAGACAAGCTAACTATGGCTACACCTTC	CASSRQANYGYTF	-	TRBJ1-2	TRBV19	-
TGTGCCAGCAGCGCCGCAGGGTACGCTGGAAACACCATATATTTT	CASSAAGYAGNTIYF	-	TRBJ1-3	TRBV9	-
TGTGCCTGGAGTGTAGGGCTAGCCTATGAGCAGTTCTTC	CAWSVGLAYEQFF	-	TRBJ2-1	TRBV30	-
TGTGCCACCAGCAGAGATTTGGTCAGGCGGGCTTATAATGAAAAACTGTTTTTT	CATSRDLVRRAYNEKLFF	-	TRBJ1-4	TRBV15	-
TGTGCCAGCAGCCATGCAGATTCTGGGGCCAACGTCCTGACTTTC	CASSHADSGANVLTF	-	TRBJ2-6	TRBV14	-
TGTGCCAGTAGTATCCTAGGGACAGGGCTTCAGCCCCAGCATTTT	CASSILGTGLQPQHF	-	TRBJ1-5	TRBV19	TRBD1